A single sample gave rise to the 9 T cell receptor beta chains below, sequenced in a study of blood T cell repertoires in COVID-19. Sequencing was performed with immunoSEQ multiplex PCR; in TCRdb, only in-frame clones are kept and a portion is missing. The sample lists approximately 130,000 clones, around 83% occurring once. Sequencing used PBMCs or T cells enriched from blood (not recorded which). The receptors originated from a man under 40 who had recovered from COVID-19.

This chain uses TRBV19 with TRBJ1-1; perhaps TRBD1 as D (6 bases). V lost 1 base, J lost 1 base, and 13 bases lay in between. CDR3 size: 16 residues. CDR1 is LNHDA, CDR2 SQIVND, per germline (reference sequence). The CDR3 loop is CASSIVSSRGNTEAFF. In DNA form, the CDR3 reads TGTGCCAGTAGTATAGTGTCGAGCAGGGGGAACACTGAAGCTTTCTTT.

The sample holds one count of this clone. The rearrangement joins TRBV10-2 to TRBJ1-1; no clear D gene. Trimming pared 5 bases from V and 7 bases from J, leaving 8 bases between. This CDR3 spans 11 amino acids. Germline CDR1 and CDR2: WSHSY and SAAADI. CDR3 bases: TGCGCCAGCAGTAGCTTCAATGAAGCTTTCTTT. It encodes CASSSFNEAFF.

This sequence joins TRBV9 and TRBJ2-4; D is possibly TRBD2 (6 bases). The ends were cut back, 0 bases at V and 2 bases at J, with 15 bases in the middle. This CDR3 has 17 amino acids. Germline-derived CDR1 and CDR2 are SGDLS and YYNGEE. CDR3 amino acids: CASSVAALAGPKNIQYF. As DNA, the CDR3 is TGTGCCAGCAGCGTAGCCGCACTAGCCGGACCCAAAAACATTCAGTACTTC.

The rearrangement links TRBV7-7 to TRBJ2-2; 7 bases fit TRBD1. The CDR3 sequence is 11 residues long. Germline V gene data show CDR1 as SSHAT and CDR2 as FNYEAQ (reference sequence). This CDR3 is CASQGAGELFF. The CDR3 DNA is TGTGCTAGCCAGGGGGCCGGGGAGCTGTTTTTT. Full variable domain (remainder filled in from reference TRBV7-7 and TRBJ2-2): GAGVSQSPRYKVTKRGQDVTLRCDPISSHATLYWYQQALGQGPEFLTYFNYEAQPDKSGLPSDRFSAERPEGSISTLTIQRTEQRDSAMYRCASQGAGELFFGEGSRLTVL.

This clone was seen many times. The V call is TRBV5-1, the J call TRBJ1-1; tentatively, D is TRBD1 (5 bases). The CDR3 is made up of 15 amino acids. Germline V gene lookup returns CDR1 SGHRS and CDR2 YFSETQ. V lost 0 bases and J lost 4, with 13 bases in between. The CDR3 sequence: CASSLDRGMGTEAFF. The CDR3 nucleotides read TGCGCCAGCAGCTTGGATAGGGGAATGGGCACTGAAGCTTTCTTT.

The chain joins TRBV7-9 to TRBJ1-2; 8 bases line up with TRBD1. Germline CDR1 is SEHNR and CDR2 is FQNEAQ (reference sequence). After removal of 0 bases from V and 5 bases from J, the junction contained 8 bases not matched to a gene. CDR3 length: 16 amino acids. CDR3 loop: CASSLADREIKYGYTF. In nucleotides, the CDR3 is TGTGCCAGCAGCTTAGCGGACAGGGAAATTAAATATGGCTACACCTTC.

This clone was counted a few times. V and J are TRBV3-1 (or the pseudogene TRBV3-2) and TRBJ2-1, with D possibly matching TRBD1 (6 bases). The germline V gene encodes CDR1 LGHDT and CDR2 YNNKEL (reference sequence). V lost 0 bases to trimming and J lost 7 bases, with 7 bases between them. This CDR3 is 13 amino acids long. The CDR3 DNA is TGTGCCAGCAGCCAAGAAGGGGGAAATGAGCAGTTCTTC. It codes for CASSQEGGNEQFF.

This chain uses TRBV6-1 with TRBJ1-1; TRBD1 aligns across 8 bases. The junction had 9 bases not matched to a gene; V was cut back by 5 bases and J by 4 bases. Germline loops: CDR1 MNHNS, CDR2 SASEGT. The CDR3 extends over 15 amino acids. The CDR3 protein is CASSHGTGAVTEAFF. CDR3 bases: TGTGCCAGCAGTCACGGGACAGGCGCGGTCACTGAAGCTTTCTTT.

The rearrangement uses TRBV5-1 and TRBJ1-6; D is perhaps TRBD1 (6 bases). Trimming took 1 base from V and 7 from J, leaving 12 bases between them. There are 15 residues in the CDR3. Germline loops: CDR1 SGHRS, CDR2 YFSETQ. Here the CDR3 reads CASSLTQGGNSPLHF. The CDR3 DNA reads TGCGCCAGCAGCTTGACACAGGGAGGGAATTCACCCCTCCACTTT.